This T cell receptor beta chain was sequenced in a study of OX40 agonist ivuxolimab in advanced cancers. For the study in its entirety: Ivuxolimab, which targeted the costimulatory receptor OX40 (CD134), was an agonistic, fully human IgG2 monoclonal antibody. Intravenous ivuxolimab was administered to patients every 2 weeks at six dose levels: 0.01, 0.1, 0.3, 1.5, 3 and 10 mg/kg. Of the roughly 52 dose-escalation patients, hepatocellular carcinoma was present in about 19, melanoma in roughly 15, renal cell carcinoma in 9 and head and neck cancer in 9. A male proportion of around 81% and a mean age of about 60 years, ranging from roughly 23 to 80, were recorded for the dose-escalation cohort. Prior anti-PD-1, anti-PD-L1 or anti-CTLA-4 therapy was permitted, and 40% to 50% of dose-escalation patients had received checkpoint inhibitors. Three dose-escalation patients achieved partial responses, one with hepatocellular carcinoma and two with cutaneous melanoma. Peripheral TCRbeta sequencing aimed to test whether ivuxolimab altered TCR sequence diversity and caused clonal T-cell expansion. The paper covers the monotherapy dose-escalation part of the phase I ivuxolimab trial, which included N ≈ 57 patients. Paper-wide results and their limitations: After ivuxolimab, CD8+ T cells had more expanded clones than CD4+ T cells on average. Low levels of normalized T-cell clonal expansion were also shown by some nonresponding patients. The antigen specificity of the clonally expanded peripheral T cells was not determined. In the 0.1-3.0 mg/kg groups, partial responders were among the patients with the lowest normalized peripheral clonal expansion, particularly in CD8+ T cells. Clonal expansion of both CD4+ and CD8+ blood T cells was observed from baseline to week 6 at doses 0.1 to 3.0 mg/kg.

The trial excluded patients who had a history of autoimmune disease or were on systemic immunosuppression. Peripheral blood for TCR sequencing was collected from all dose cohorts at baseline, on cycle 4 day 1, and on cycle 7 day 1. The samples were drawn from a first-in-human, open-label, multicenter phase I dose-escalation trial of ivuxolimab. Adults with locally advanced or metastatic melanoma, renal cell, hepatocellular, or head and neck squamous cell carcinoma were enrolled in the trial. CD4+ and CD8+ T cells were sorted separately from peripheral blood before TCR sequencing. Taken from cysteine to phenylalanine, the CDR3 has 14 residues. The kept DNA is CDR3 alone, 42 bases in frame from the first base. The junction carries 11 bases between V and J, which are trimmed by 2 bases and 4 bases respectively. The germline V gene supplies CDR1 SGHVS and CDR2 FNYEAQ. To sequence the TCRbeta CDR3 region, genomic DNA was isolated from the sorted cells. The immunoSEQ Assay was used to sequence the TCRbeta CDR3 regions. This is the immuneACCESS table as TCRdb keeps it, with only in-frame sequences that have V and J called. A part of the clones is gone; compared with another copy, unresolved V genes explain less than half, and the rest is unexplained. The sample table shows about 19,000 clones, and roughly 88% are seen once. Around half of the sample is held by the ten biggest clonotypes.

Concerning this clone: Its antigen is still unknown. Base-call qualities are not available, and no considerably larger clone is one nucleotide away.

The rearranged segments are TRBV7-6 and TRBJ2-5; the D match is possibly TRBD1 or TRBD2, with 6 bases aligned in each. This specimen consisted of CD4+ or CD8+ T cells sorted from blood, obtained in a trial of the OX40 agonist ivuxolimab. The source of this sequence is an adult with an advanced solid tumor such as melanoma, head and neck, liver or kidney cancer. The CDR3 region reads CASSLTGGGETQYF. The DNA reads as follows: TGTGCCAGCAGCTTAACCGGGGGCGGAGAGACCCAGTACTTC.